This T cell receptor (beta chain) was documented in a study of blood T cell repertoires in COVID-19. Produced via immunoSEQ multiplex PCR; TCRdb's table is partial and in-frame only. The data show 100,000 or so clones, approximately 90% seen once. The receptor was isolated from a human donor with acute or convalescent COVID-19. The donor label of this sample is uncertain. The source material was peripheral blood.

CDR3 sequence: CASSRPGSGQPQHF. DNA for the CDR3: TGTGCCAGCAGCCGACCCGGGTCCGGTCAGCCCCAGCATTTT. The chain joins TRBV7-9 to TRBJ1-5, with D unresolved. V lost 5 bases and J 6 bases, leaving 14 bases between the germline ends. From germline, CDR1 is SEHNR and CDR2 FQNEAQ (reference sequence). This CDR3 spans 14 amino acids.